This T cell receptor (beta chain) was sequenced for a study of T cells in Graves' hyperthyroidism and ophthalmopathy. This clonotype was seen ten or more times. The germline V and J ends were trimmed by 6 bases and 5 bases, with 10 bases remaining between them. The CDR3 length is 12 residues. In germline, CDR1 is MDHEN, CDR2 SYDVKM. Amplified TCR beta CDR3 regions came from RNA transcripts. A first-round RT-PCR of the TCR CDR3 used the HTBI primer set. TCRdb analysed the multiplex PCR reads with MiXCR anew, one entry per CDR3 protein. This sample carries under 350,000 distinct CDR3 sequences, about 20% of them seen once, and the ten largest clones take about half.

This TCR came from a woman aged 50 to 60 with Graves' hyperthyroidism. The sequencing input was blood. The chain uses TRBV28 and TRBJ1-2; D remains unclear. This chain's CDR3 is CASRRTAYGYTF. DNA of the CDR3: TGTGCCAGCAGGCGGACGGCATATGGCTACACCTTC.